These T cell receptor beta chains were read from a single sample in a study of shared clonotypes between healthy human individuals. Sequenced by immunoSEQ multiplex PCR; TCRdb stores in-frame clones only, minus some. The data hold more than 2 million clones, with 85% to 95% observed a single time. The sample taken for sequencing was naive CD4+ T cells sorted from blood. The source of these receptors is a man aged 18 to 35 in good health. Both conserved end residues are part of each CDR3. A D gene is named only where the DNA matches it firmly. The size of a clone is reported for some rows only, either as once, few or many, or as a class for expanded clones.

>TRBJ2-7|.|TRBV27|TRBD1
TGTGCCAGCAGTCTAGGACAGGGAAAAGGCTACGAGCAGTACTTC
CASSLGQGKGYEQYF
>TRBJ2-5|once|TRBV5-4|.
TGTGCCAGCAGCTTGGGATCCCTCCAAGAGACCCAGTACTTC
CASSLGSLQETQYF
>TRBJ1-1|.|TRBV30|.
TGTGCCTGGAGTTTCGTTGGAGCTAACACTGAAGCTTTCTTT
CAWSFVGANTEAFF
>TRBJ2-1|.|TRBV6-5|.
TGTGCCAGCAGTCTTTGGGGAGGAGAGCAGTTCTTC
CASSLWGGEQFF
>TRBJ2-1|.|TRBV11-2|TRBD2
TGTGCCAGCAGCCGACTAGCGGGGCAAAGGAATGAGCAGTTCTTC
CASSRLAGQRNEQFF
>TRBJ1-1|.|TRBV9|.
TGTGCCAGCAGCAGCTGGGGCACTGAAGCTTTCTTT
CASSSWGTEAFF
>TRBJ2-3|.|TRBV5-1|.
TGCGCCAGCAGCCCTGGGGAGTCTAGCACAGATACGCAGTATTTT
CASSPGESSTDTQYF
>TRBJ2-3|.|TRBV4-3|TRBD2
TGCGCCAGCAGCCAAGATACTGGCGGGAGGTTTCAGTATTTT
CASSQDTGGRFQYF
>TRBJ1-1|.|TRBV28|.
TGTGGTATTACGACCAACACTGAAGCTTTCTTT
CGITTNTEAFF
>TRBJ2-5|.|TRBV7-2|.
TGTGCCAGCAGCTTAATGGTGAAAGAGACCCAGTACTTC
CASSLMVKETQYF
>TRBJ2-7|.|TRBV18|.
TGTGCCAGCTCATCGAGCTCCTACGAGCAGTACTTC
CASSSSSYEQYF
>TRBJ2-3|once|TRBV30|TRBD2
TGTGCCTGGAGGAAGTATGGGGGGGGGACAGATACGCAGTATTTT
CAWRKYGGGTDTQYF
>TRBJ2-5|.|TRBV5-1|TRBD2
TGCGCCAGCAGCCCTGTAGCGGGGGGGCAAGAGACCCAGTACTTC
CASSPVAGGQETQYF
>TRBJ2-4|.|TRBV6-1|.
TGTGCCAGCAGTGAATTCCCCACAGTACTAGCCAAAAACATTCAGTACTTC
CASSEFPTVLAKNIQYF
>TRBJ1-5|.|TRBV19|.
TGTGCCAGTAGCGGGACGGGCAATCAGCCCCAGCATTTT
CASSGTGNQPQHF
>TRBJ1-2|.|TRBV2|.
TGTGCCAGCAGTTCCCCCGTCGGGCGGTTTAACTATGGCTACACCTTC
CASSSPVGRFNYGYTF
>TRBJ2-7|.|TRBV6-1|.
TGTGCCAGCAGTGCCGGCACCACCTACGAGCAGTACTTC
CASSAGTTYEQYF
>TRBJ2-7|.|TRBV18|.
TGTGCCAGCTCACCACCTGCACAGACCTACGAGCAGTACTTC
CASSPPAQTYEQYF
>TRBJ2-2|.|TRBV15|.
TGTGCCACCCGCAGTGGCGGGGTAATCACCGGGGAGCTGTTTTTT
CATRSGGVITGELFF
>TRBJ2-4|.|TRBV4-2|TRBD2
TGTGCCAGCAGCCAAGATGTAGGGCTAGCGGGGGGGAAAAACATTCAGTACTTC
CASSQDVGLAGGKNIQYF
>TRBJ1-1|.|TRBV6-5|TRBD1
TGTGCCAGCAGTTACATAGGACAGGGATTGAACACTGAAGCTTTCTTT
CASSYIGQGLNTEAFF
>TRBJ1-1|once|TRBV27|.
TGTGCCAGCAGTTTAAAGGGCGGATTCCAAGCTTTCTTT
CASSLKGGFQAFF
>TRBJ2-5|.|TRBV4-2|TRBD2
TGTGCCAGCAGCCAAGTAACTAGCGGGGGGACCCAAGAGACCCAGTACTTC
CASSQVTSGGTQETQYF
>TRBJ2-6|.|TRBV28|.
TGTGCCAGCAGAAAAGGCGGATCTGGGGCCAACGTCCTGACTTTC
CASRKGGSGANVLTF
>TRBJ2-5|.|TRBV11-2|.
TGTGCCAGCAGCTCCGGGGAGACCCAGTACTTC
CASSSGETQYF
>TRBJ2-7|.|TRBV10-1|.
TGCGCCAGCAGTGATGCCCTCCCTTACGAGCAGTACTTC
CASSDALPYEQYF
>TRBJ1-1|.|TRBV28|TRBD1
TGTGCCAGCAGTTTACTCCCGGGACAGGGTTATCCTGAAGCTTTCTTT
CASSLLPGQGYPEAFF
>TRBJ1-4|.|TRBV9|TRBD1
TGTGCCAGCAGCCTAACAGGGGGCTCTGAAAAACTGTTTTTT
CASSLTGGSEKLFF
>TRBJ2-7|.|TRBV9|.
TGTGCCAGCAGCCCCCGGACAGAAGACTACGAGCAGTACTTC
CASSPRTEDYEQYF
>TRBJ2-7|.|TRBV11-2|.
TGTGCCAGCAGCCACGTCATAGTGTCGGGCGAGCAGTACTTC
CASSHVIVSGEQYF
>TRBJ1-3|.|TRBV2|.
TGTGCCAGCAGTGAAGCGCGCTCTCCAGGAAACACCATATATTTT
CASSEARSPGNTIYF
>TRBJ2-1|.|TRBV7-2|TRBD2
TGTGCCAGCAGCTTTGGACTAGCCGGTGAGCAGTTCTTC
CASSFGLAGEQFF
>TRBJ2-7|.|TRBV6-6|.
TGTGCCAGCAGTTCCACCATGGACAGCTACGAGCAGTACTTC
CASSSTMDSYEQYF
>TRBJ2-2|.|TRBV10-3|TRBD2
TGTGCGATCGCCGGGACTAGCAACACCGGGGAGCTGTTTTTT
CAIAGTSNTGELFF